This paragraph reports one T cell receptor (beta chain). This sample is part of a study of blood T cell repertoires in COVID-19. Across the study: COVID-19 samples collected from the United States, Italy and Spain covered acute and convalescent phases.

This CDR3 is 14 amino acids long. Germline loops: CDR1 ENHRY, CDR2 SYGVKD. Trimming left V 6 bases short and J 3 bases short, with 15 bases between. Clones were read by immunoSEQ multiplex PCR, and TCRdb kept only the in-frame ones, dropping some. In the table there are 250,000 to 350,000 clones, more than 85% of which are singletons. The sequence was collected from a woman aged 25 to 39 who had recovered from COVID-19. The sequenced sample was PBMCs or T cells enriched from blood (not recorded which). The genes are TRBV10-3 and TRBJ2-7, with D perhaps TRBD1 (6 bases). In DNA, the CDR3 is TGTGCCATCAGGATACAGGGATCCAGCTACGAGCAGTACTTC. Amino acid sequence: CAIRIQGSSYEQYF.